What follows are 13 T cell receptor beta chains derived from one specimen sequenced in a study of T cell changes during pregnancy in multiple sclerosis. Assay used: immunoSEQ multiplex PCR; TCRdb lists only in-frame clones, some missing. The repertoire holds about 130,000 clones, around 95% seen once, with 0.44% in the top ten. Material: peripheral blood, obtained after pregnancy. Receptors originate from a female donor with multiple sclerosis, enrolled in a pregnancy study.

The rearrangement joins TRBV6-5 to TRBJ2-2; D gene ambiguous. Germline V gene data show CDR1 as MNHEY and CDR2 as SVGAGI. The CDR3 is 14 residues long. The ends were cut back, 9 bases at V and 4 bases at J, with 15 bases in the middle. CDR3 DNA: TGTGCCAGTCGAGAGTTCAAACTCACCGGGGAGCTGTTTTTT. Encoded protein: CASREFKLTGELFF.

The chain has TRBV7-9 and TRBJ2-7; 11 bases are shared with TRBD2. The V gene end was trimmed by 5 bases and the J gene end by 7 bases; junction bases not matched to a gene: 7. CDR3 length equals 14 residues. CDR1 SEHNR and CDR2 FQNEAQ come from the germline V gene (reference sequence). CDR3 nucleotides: TGTGCCAGCAGCCTTAGCGGGAGGGACCTAGAGCAGTACTTC. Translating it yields CASSLSGRDLEQYF.

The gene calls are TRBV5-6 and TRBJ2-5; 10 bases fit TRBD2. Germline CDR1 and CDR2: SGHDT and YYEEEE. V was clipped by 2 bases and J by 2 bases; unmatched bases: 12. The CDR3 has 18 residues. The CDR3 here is CASSLFGTSGAPQETQYF. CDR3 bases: TGTGCCAGCAGCTTATTCGGTACTAGCGGGGCCCCACAAGAGACCCAGTACTTC.

The CDR3 loop reads CASSLLAGGRRNEQFF. CDR3 coding DNA: TGTGCCAGCAGTCTTCTAGCGGGAGGGCGGCGCAATGAGCAGTTCTTC. V usage is TRBV28 and J usage is TRBJ2-1; 12 bases are shared with TRBD2. V lost 5 bases and J lost 6; bases outside the gene matches: 8. This CDR3 is 16 amino acids long. Germline CDR1 reads MDHEN; CDR2 reads SYDVKM.

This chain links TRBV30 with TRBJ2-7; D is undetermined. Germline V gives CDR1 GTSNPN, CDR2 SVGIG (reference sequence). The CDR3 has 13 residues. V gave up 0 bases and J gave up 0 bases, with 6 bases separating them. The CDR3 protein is CAWSVAYSYEQYF. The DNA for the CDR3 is TGTGCCTGGAGTGTAGCATACTCCTACGAGCAGTACTTC.

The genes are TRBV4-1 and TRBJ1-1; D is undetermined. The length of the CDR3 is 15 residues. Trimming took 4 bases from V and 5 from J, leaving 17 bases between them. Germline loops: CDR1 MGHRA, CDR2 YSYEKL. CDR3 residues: CASSRAGGPGTEAFF. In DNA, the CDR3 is TGCGCCAGCAGCCGGGCCGGAGGGCCGGGGACTGAAGCTTTCTTT.

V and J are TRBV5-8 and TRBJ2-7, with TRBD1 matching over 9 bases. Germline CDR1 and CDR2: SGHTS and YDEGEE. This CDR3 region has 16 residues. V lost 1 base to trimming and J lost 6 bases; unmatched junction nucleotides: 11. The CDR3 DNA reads TGTGCCAGCAGCTTGTCGGACAGGGGCATTTTTGGCGAGCAGTACTTC. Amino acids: CASSLSDRGIFGEQYF.

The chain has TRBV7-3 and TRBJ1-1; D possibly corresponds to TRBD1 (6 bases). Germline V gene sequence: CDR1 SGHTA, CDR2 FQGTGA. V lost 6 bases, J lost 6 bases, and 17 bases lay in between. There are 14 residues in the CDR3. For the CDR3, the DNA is TGTGCCAGCAGTTCTGACAGGCTGGTACCTGAAGCTTTCTTT. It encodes CASSSDRLVPEAFF.

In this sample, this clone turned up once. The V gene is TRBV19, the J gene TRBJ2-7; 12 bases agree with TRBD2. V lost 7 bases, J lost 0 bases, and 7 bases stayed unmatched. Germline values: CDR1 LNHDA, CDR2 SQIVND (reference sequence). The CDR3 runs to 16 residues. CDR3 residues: CASKLAGGPHSYEQYF. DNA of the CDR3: TGTGCCAGTAAGCTAGCGGGAGGGCCCCACTCCTACGAGCAGTACTTC. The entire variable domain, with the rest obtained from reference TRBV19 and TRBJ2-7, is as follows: DGGITQSPKYLFRKEGQNVTLSCEQNLNHDAMYWYRQDPGQGLRLIYYSQIVNDFQKGDIAEGYSVSREKKESFPLTVTSAQKNPTAFYLCASKLAGGPHSYEQYFGPGTRLTVT.

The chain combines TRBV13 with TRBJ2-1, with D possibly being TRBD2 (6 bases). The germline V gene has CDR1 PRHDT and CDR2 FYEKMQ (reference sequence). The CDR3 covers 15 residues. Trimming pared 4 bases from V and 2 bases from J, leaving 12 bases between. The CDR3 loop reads CASSSRDFAYNEQFF. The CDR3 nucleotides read TGTGCCAGCAGCTCCCGGGACTTCGCCTACAATGAGCAGTTCTTC.

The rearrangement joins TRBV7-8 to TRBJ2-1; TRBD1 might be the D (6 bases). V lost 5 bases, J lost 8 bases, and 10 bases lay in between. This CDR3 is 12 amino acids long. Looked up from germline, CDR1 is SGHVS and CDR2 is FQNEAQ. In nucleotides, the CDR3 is TGTGCCAGCAGCCTCACAGGGTATGAGCAGTTCTTC. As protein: CASSLTGYEQFF.

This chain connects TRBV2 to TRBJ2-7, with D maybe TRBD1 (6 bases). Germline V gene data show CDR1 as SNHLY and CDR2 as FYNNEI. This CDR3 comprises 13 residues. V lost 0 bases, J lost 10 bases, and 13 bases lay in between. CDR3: CASSEARQGRQYF. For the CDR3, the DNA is TGTGCCAGCAGTGAAGCGCGCCAGGGGAGACAGTACTTC.

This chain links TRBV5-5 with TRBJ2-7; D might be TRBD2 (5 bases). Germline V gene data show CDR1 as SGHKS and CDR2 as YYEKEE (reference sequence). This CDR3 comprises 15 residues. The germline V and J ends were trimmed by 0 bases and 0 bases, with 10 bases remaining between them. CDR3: CASSLGPGSSYEQYF. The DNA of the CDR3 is TGTGCCAGCAGCTTGGGACCGGGAAGCTCCTACGAGCAGTACTTC.